Listed below are T cell receptor beta chains from one sample, sequenced in a study of blood T cell repertoires in COVID-19. The data were produced by immunoSEQ multiplex PCR, yet TCRdb's version contains in-frame clones alone and is incomplete. The data contain 75,000 to 95,000 clones, about 87% of them seen just once; the ten biggest clones take up 4.6%. Sequenced: peripheral blood. The receptors shown here come from a man in his forties or fifties with active COVID-19. The CDR3 runs from the conserved cysteine through the conserved F or W. D genes are given only for firm matches. Some rows mark clone size as missing; the rest say once, few, many or name a class of expanded clone.

clone size: NA; D gene: TRBD2; V gene: TRBV5-6; J gene: TRBJ2-5; CDR3 DNA: TGTGCCAGCAGCTATCTAGCGGGGGAGAGTCGAGAGACCCAGTACTTC; CDR3 protein: CASSYLAGESRETQYF
clone size: NA; D gene: NA; V gene: TRBV25-1; J gene: TRBJ2-1; CDR3 DNA: TGTGCCAGCAGTGGAGGTTCTAGCGATAGCTCCTACAATGAGCAGTTCTTC; CDR3 protein: CASSGGSSDSSYNEQFF
clone size: NA; D gene: TRBD1; V gene: TRBV3-1/TRBV3-2; J gene: TRBJ1-1; CDR3 DNA: TGTGCCAGCAGTCACAGACAGGGCAAGAACACTGAAGCTTTCTTT; CDR3 protein: CASSHRQGKNTEAFF
clone size: NA; D gene: TRBD2; V gene: TRBV3-1/TRBV3-2; J gene: TRBJ2-3; CDR3 DNA: TGTGCCAGCAGCCAAGAAACTAGCGCGTACACAGATACGCAGTATTTT; CDR3 protein: CASSQETSAYTDTQYF
clone size: NA; D gene: NA; V gene: TRBV6-1; J gene: TRBJ1-3; CDR3 DNA: TGTGCCAGCAGTGAATGGGCAGGGAGGAACTCTGGAAACACCATATATTTT; CDR3 protein: CASSEWAGRNSGNTIYF
clone size: NA; D gene: TRBD2; V gene: TRBV6-1; J gene: TRBJ2-3; CDR3 DNA: TGTGCCAGCAGTGAAATTTTAGCGGGAGGCGGGGATACGCAGTATTTT; CDR3 protein: CASSEILAGGGDTQYF
clone size: NA; D gene: TRBD2; V gene: TRBV4-3; J gene: TRBJ2-3; CDR3 DNA: TGCGCCAGCAGCCCGACTAGCGGGGGGGCGACCGATACGCAGTATTTT; CDR3 protein: CASSPTSGGATDTQYF
clone size: NA; D gene: NA; V gene: TRBV10-2; J gene: TRBJ1-2; CDR3 DNA: TGCGCCAGTGGCTGGAACTATGGCTACACCTTC; CDR3 protein: CASGWNYGYTF
clone size: NA; D gene: NA; V gene: TRBV21-1; J gene: TRBJ2-3; CDR3 DNA: TGTGCCAGCAGCAATCCCTCAACCCTGGGGGGGGGAACAGATACGCAGTATTTT; CDR3 protein: CASSNPSTLGGGTDTQYF
clone size: few; D gene: TRBD1; V gene: TRBV4-3; J gene: TRBJ1-6; CDR3 DNA: TGCGCCAGCAGTCCCACAGGGGAATCACCCCTCCACTTT; CDR3 protein: CASSPTGESPLHF
clone size: once; D gene: NA; V gene: TRBV4-3; J gene: TRBJ2-1; CDR3 DNA: TGCGCCAGCAGCCAGGGACAAGACTACAATGAGCAGTTCTTC; CDR3 protein: CASSQGQDYNEQFF
clone size: NA; D gene: TRBD1; V gene: TRBV4-1; J gene: TRBJ1-2; CDR3 DNA: TGCGCCAGCAGCCCTTCGACAGGGGGTCCCATTAATGGCTACACCTTC; CDR3 protein: CASSPSTGGPINGYTF
clone size: NA; D gene: NA; V gene: TRBV9; J gene: TRBJ2-2; CDR3 DNA: TGTGCCAGCAGCGTAGCTGGAGGGGCGAACACCGGGGAGCTGTTTTTT; CDR3 protein: CASSVAGGANTGELFF